The 10 T cell receptor beta chains presented below share a single source sample, sequenced in a study of T cells expressing NK-cell markers. TCRdb re-called the 5' RACE reads, yielding one record per CDR3 amino acid sequence without DNA. Its table records roughly 430,000 distinct CDR3 sequences. The sample taken for sequencing was blood T cells: a sorted CD56 or NKG2C T cell subset, CD4+ or CD8+ T cells, or bulk PBMC T cells (not recorded which). The receptors were sampled from a woman aged 18-69 years in good health.

This chain connects TRBV10-1 to TRBJ2-3; TCRdb lists TRBD1, though no DNA is available to test this call. The CDR3 is made up of 14 amino acids. Germline CDR1 WNHNN, CDR2 SYGVQD (reference sequence). The chain's CDR3 is CASSEWLRGDTQYF.

J is TRBJ1-1 and V is TRBV6-5. Germline-derived CDR1 and CDR2 are MNHEY and SVGAGI. The CDR3 is 14 residues long. CDR3 protein: CASSYEAGGPEAFF.

The chain has TRBV18 and TRBJ2-1; TCRdb reports TRBD2, a call that lacks DNA to check it against. Germline V gene sequence: CDR1 KGHSH, CDR2 LQKENI. The CDR3 runs to 14 residues. CDR3 protein: CASSPLDEGVGKFF.

The V and J genes are TRBV2 and TRBJ2-1; TCRdb designates TRBD2, a call that cannot be tested without DNA. CDR1 and CDR2 from the germline V gene are SNHLY and FYNNEI. The CDR3 loop spans 18 amino acids. The CDR3: CASKGLGLADPLGNEQFF.

The chain couples TRBV6-2 or TRBV6-3 to TRBJ2-5; as DNA is missing, the TRBD2 call by TCRdb cannot be tested. The V gene's germline CDR1 is MNHEY and CDR2 SVGEGT. This CDR3 spans 15 amino acids. The CDR3 sequence is CASSYATSGKETQYF.

The rearrangement joins TRBV25-1 to TRBJ2-2; TCRdb gives TRBD1 as the D gene, but with no DNA this cannot be confirmed. The V gene's germline CDR1 is MGHDK and CDR2 SYGVNS. The CDR3 loop spans 15 amino acids. The CDR3 here is CASSDGQGSTGELFF.

The J gene is TRBJ1-1, the V gene TRBV6-1. Germline CDR1 and CDR2: MNHNS and SASEGT. CDR3 length: 15 residues. This CDR3 reads CASSPTGVMDTEAFF.

The gene calls are TRBV7-6 and TRBJ2-3; TCRdb gives TRBD2 as the D gene, but with no DNA this cannot be confirmed. The CDR3 length is 18 residues. Germline V gives CDR1 SGHVS, CDR2 FNYEAQ. Here the CDR3 reads CASSLARLGPETTDTQYF. Based on the CDR3 plus reference TRBV7-6 and TRBJ2-3, the full variable domain is GAGVSQSPRYKVTKRGQDVALRCDPISGHVSLYWYRQALGQGPEFLTYFNYEAQQDKSGLPNDRFSAERPEGSISTLTIQRTEQRDSAMYRCASSLARLGPETTDTQYFGPGTRLTVL.

The chain uses TRBV3-1 and TRBJ2-7; TCRdb calls TRBD1, which cannot be checked without DNA. The CDR3 has 15 residues. From germline, CDR1 is LGHDT and CDR2 YNNKEL (reference sequence). The CDR3 here is CASSQGWQGAYEQYF.

The V and J genes are TRBV29-1 and TRBJ2-1; TCRdb picks TRBD2, but there is no DNA to check that call. This CDR3 comprises 15 residues. Germline CDR1 SQVTM, CDR2 ANQGSEA. The CDR3 sequence is CSVWTSGRAHNEQFF.